The T cell receptor (beta chain) under discussion was sequenced for a study of CD8 T cells in ankylosing spondylitis (dated by TCRdb to 2015 to 2018). For the study in its entirety: The study profiled T cell receptor beta repertoires in healthy donors and ankylosing spondylitis patients to find disease-linked TCR variants. Samples of peripheral blood were taken, and for ankylosing spondylitis patients, synovial fluid was collected as well. In total, the full study cohort was made up of about 110 healthy donors and 25 or so ankylosing spondylitis patients. General conclusions and limits of the study: The disease-linked clones were reported to be significantly enriched in matched synovial fluid samples from ankylosing spondylitis patients. The disease-linked clones had a CD8+ phenotype and were found at relatively low frequencies in peripheral blood. Some motif variants had previously been reported in the synovial fluid and blood of reactive arthritis patients, which suggests shared mechanisms of disease initiation. Blood from ankylosing spondylitis patients appeared to be characterized by a TCR beta motif made up of about 8 highly homologous amino acid variants.

Sequencing was performed on an Illumina HiSeq 2500. TCR beta libraries were prepared by quantitative 5'-RACE with molecular barcodes. As for the original processing: Disease-linked TCR variants were identified with a new computational method built on a probabilistic model of VDJ rearrangement. TCRdb reprocessed the public reads (quality trimming at Q25 with fastp, clone calling with MiXCR) and kept in-frame beta chains. Every entry covers one CDR3 protein and lists the most common genes and DNA from its rows. The V and J calls here are based on TCRdb, not the publication. This sample holds about 390,000 distinct CDR3 sequences; about a fifth were observed only once. The ten most abundant clones make up about 16% of the sample. Trimming removed 7 bases from V and 6 bases from J, leaving 12 bases between the germline ends. From a lookup of the germline V gene, CDR1 and CDR2 are MDHEN and SYDVKM. The CDR3 spans 13 residues, from the cysteine through the phenylalanine. Only the CDR3 DNA is retained, 39 bases long and in frame from the first base.

This clonotype was detected only once. The antigen it binds to is not known. No much larger clone is present one base from it, and per-base qualities are unavailable. A lone read gives weak evidence. Here the chain combines TRBV28 and TRBJ2-2; the D gene assignment is ambiguous. This TCR derives from a male donor with ankylosing spondylitis. What was sequenced was blood, either unsorted or a sorted T cell fraction (not recorded which). The nucleotide sequence reads TGTGCCAGCATTACAGCTGTTCCCGGGGAGCTGTTTTTT. This sequence encodes CASITAVPGELFF.